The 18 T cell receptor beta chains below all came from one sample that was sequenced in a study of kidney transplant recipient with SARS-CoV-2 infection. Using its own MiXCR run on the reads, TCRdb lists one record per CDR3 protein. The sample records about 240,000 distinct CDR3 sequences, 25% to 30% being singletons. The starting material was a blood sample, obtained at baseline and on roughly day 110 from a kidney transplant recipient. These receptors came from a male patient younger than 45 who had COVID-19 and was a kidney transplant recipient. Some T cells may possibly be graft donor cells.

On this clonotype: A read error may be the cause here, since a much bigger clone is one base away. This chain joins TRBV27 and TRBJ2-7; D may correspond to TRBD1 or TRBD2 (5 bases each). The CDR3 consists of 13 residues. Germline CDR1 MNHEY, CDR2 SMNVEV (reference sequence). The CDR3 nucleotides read TGTGCCACTACGGGACGCTACTCCTACGAGCAGTGCTTC. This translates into CATTGRYSYEQCF.

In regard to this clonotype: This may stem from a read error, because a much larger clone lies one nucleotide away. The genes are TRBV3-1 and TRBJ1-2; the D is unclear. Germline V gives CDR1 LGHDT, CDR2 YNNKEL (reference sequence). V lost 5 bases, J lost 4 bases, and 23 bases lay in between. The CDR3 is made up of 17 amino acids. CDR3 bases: TGTGCCAGCAGCACGGATTCCACCCTTCGAAAGACCTATGGCTACACCTTC. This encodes CASSTDSTLRKTYGYTF.

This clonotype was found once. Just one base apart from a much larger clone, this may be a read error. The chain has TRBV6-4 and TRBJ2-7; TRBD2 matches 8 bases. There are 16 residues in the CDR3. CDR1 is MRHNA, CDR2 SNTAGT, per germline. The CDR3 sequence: CASNDSLREAPLEQYF. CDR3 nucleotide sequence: TGTGCCAGCAATGACTCCTTGCGGGAGGCCCCCCTCGAGCAGTACTTC.

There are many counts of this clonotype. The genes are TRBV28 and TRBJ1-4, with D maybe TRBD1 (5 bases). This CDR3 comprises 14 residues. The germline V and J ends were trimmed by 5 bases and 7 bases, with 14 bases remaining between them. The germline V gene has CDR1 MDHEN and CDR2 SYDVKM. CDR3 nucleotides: TGTGCCAGCAGTCGTACGGAGAGGGGTGAAAAACTGTTTTTT. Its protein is CASSRTERGEKLFF.

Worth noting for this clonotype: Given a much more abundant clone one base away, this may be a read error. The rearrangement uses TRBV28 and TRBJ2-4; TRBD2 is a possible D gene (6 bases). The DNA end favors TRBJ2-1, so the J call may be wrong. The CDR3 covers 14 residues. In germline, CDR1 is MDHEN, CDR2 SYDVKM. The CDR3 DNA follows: TGTGCCAGCAATCGACTAGTCCCAGGGAATGAGCAGTTCTTC. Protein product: CASNRLVPGNEQFF.

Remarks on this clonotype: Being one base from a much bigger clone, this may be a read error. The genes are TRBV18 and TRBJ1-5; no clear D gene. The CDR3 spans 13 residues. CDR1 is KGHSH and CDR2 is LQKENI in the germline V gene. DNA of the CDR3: TGTGCCGGCTCAGAGGTGAGCAATCAGCCCCAGCATTTT. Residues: CAGSEVSNQPQHF.

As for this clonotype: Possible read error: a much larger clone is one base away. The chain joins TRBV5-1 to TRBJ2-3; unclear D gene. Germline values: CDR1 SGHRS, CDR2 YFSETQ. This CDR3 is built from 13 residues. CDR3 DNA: TGCGCCAGCAGCCAAGGGCATACAGATTCGCAGTATTTT. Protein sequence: CASSQGHTDSQYF.

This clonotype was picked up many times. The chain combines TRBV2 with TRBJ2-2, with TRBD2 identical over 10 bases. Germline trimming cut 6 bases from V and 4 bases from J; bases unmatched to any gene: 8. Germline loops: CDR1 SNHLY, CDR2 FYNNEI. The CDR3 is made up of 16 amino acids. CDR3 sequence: CASRGTSGIVTGELFF. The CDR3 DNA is TGTGCCAGCAGGGGTACTAGCGGGATTGTCACCGGGGAGCTGTTTTTT. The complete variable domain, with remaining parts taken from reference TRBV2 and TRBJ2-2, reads EPEVTQTPSHQVTQMGQEVILRCVPISNHLYFYWYRQILGQKVEFLVSFYNNEISEKSEIFDDQFSVERPDGSNFTLKIRSTKLEDSAMYFCASRGTSGIVTGELFFGEGSRLTVL.

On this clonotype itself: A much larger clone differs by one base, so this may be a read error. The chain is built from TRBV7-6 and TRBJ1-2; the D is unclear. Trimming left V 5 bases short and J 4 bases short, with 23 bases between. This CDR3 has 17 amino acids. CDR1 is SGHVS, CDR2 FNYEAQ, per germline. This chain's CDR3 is CASSIRIKCRKTYGYTF. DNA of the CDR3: TGTGCCAGCAGCATAAGGATTAAGTGCCGAAAGACCTATGGCTACACCTTC.

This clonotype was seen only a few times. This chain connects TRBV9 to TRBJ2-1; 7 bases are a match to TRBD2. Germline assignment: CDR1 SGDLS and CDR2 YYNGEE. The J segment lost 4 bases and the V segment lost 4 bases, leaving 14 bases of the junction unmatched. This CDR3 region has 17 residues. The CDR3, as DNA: TGTGCCAGCAGCTCACCCTCCCGGGAGGTTGGATACAATGAGCAGTTCTTC. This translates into CASSSPSREVGYNEQFF.

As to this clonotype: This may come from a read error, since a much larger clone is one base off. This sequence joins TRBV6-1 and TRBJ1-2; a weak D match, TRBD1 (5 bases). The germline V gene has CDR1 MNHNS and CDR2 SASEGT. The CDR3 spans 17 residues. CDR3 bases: TGTGCCGGCAGTGGGGCCCTGGAATGTAGAAAGACCTATGGCTACACCTTC. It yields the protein CAGSGALECRKTYGYTF.

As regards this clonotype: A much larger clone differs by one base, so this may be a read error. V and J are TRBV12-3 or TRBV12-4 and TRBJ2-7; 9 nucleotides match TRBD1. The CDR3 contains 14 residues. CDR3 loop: CAGSAGTGYDEQYF. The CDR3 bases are TGTGCCGGCAGTGCCGGGACAGGGTATGACGAGCAGTACTTC.

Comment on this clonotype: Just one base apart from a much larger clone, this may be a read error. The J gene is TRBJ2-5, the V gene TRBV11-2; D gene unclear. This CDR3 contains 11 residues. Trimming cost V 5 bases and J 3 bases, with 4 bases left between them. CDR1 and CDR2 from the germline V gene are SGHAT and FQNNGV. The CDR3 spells CASSIKETQYF. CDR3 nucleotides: TGTGCCAGCAGCATCAAAGAGACCCAGTACTTC.

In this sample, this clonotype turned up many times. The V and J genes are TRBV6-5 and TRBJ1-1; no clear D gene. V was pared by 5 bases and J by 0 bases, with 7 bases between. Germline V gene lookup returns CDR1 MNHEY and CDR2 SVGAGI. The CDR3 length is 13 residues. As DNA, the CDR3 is TGTGCCAGCAGTCCATCCATGAACACTGAAGCTTTCTTT. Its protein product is CASSPSMNTEAFF.

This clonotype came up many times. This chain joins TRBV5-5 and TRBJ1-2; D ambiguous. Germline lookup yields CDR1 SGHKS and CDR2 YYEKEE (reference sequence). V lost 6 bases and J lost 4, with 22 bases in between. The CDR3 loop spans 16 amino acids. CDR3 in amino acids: CASKLFVSRKTYGYTF. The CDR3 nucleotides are TGTGCCAGCAAGTTATTTGTCTCGCGAAAGACCTATGGCTACACCTTC.

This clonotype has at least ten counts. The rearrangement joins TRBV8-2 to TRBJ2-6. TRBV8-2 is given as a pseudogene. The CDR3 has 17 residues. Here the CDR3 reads CGNLSRITQSRANVLTF. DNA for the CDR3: TGTGGCAATCTATCAAGGATAACACAAAGTCGGGCCAACGTCCTGACTTTC.

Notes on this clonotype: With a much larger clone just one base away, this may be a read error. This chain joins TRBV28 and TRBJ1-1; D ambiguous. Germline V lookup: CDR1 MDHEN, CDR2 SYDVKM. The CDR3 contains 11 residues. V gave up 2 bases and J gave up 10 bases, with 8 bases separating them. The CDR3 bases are TGTGCCAGCAGTTTAACGCGAGTAGCTTTCTTT. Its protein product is CASSLTRVAFF.

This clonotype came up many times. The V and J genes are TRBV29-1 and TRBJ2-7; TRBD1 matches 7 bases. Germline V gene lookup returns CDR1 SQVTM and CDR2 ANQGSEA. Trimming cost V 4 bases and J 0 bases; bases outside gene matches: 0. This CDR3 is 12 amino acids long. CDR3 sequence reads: CSVGQGSYEQYF. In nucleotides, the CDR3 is TGCAGCGTTGGACAGGGCTCCTACGAGCAGTACTTC.